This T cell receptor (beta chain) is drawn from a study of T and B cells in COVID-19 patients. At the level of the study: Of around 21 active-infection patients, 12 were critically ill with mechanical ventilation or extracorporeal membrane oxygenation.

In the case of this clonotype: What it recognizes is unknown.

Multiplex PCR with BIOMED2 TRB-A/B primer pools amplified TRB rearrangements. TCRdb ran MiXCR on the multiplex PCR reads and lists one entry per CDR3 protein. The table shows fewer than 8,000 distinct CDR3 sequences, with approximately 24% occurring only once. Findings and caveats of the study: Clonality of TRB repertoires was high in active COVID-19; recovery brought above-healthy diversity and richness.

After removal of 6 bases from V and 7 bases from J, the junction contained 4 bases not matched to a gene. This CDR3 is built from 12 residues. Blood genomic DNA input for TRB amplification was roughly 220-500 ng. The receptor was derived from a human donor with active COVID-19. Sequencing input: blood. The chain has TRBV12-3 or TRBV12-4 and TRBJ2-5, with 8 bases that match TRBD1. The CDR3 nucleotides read TGTGCCAGCAGGGACAGGGAAGGGACCCAGTACTTC. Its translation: CASRDREGTQYF.